This TCR beta chain was sequenced in a study of long-term antiretroviral therapy in people with HIV (dated by TCRdb to between 2022 and 2023). Regarding the study in general: The earliest samples were collected roughly a decade before the 2015 WHO recommendation for immediate ART, at a time when ART was usually postponed until CD4 counts fell. A retrospective serial study tested whether ART initiation and durable HIV suppression were associated with changes in peripheral blood TRB repertoire composition and diversity. The cohort contributed over 150 cryopreserved PBMC samples from 30 adults with confirmed HIV infection, collected serially over a mean of approximately six years (range 1-12). About 35% of the 30 participants with HIV were female. Test extractions of a monoclonal T-cell line alongside a few dozen polyclonal samples showed no cross-contamination during QIAcube processing. What the research found in general, with its limitations: Because pre-ART samples had limited cell numbers, profiling was done on unsorted PBMC rather than on sorted CD4+ and CD8+ T cells. The samples span the years 2004 to 2017, and the ART regimens used may be less effective than current regimens. Limited PBMC availability meant only the TCR beta chain was sequenced, without alpha chain pairing. Narrower CDR3 length ranges were observed in HIV repertoires than in controls, and an antigen-experienced repertoire with only a slight naive shift after ART was suggested by the network structure. Starting ART was linked to a significant rise in TRB diversity, yet even after long-term ART the diversity remained significantly lower than in transplant donor controls. No data were available on ART adherence, viral resistance or therapy changes, limiting inferences about post-ART repertoire changes. The repertoire was dominated across all time points by expanded TRB clones identified before ART initiation, although this dominance was seen to fluctuate and to decrease in many PLHIV after ART.

The immunoSEQ hsTCRB v3.0 assay was used at survey level resolution to sequence the TRB variable region. The targeted TRB sequencing depth was 40,000-50,000 T-cell genomes per sample. TRB libraries were pooled and sequenced on an Illumina MiSeq using a v3 150-cycle kit. Turning to the authors' computational methods: Repertoire analysis was run in R within a reproducible Nextflow workflow that covered QC, data transformation and analysis. Custom analyses were implemented in LymphoSeq2, an R package for AIRR-Seq data exploration. A few samples that produced fewer than 5000 total TRB sequences were removed, so approximately 190 HIV repertoires were analyzed. Among the 190 or so HIV repertoires that were kept, 59 were collected before ART initiation and roughly 130 were collected after ART initiation. Each repertoire was downsampled to 5000 TRB nucleotide sequences, and summary statistics were averaged across 100 downsampling iterations. Only TRB sequences with CDR3 regions of at least seven amino acids were retained for analysis. Diversity was assessed using a clonality score derived from Shannon entropy and using the Gini coefficient. In repertoire networks, the top 5000 CDR3 amino acid sequences were linked whenever an edit distance of one separated two sequences. Antigen specificity groups and MHC restriction were predicted for TRB CDR3 amino acid sequences with GLIPH2. Known CMV, EBV, HIV or tissue antigen associations were flagged by matching CDR3 amino acid sequences against VDJdb and McPAS-TCR. Pre-ART, post-ART and control groups were compared with Wilcoxon signed-rank tests and Holm-Bonferroni correction. The clones in this table, taken by TCRdb from immuneACCESS, are in-frame only. Not every clone is retained; where verified, under half of the shortfall comes from an unresolved V gene, and the cause of the rest is unknown. The V and J calls and clone size come from that table; D and trimming were worked out from the DNA. The sample records roughly 25,000 clones, approximately 80% of which are singletons. The ten largest make up roughly 5.8% of the sample.

On this clone: What this receptor recognizes is not known. No base quality values were provided; no much bigger clone lies one nucleotide off.

Participants were included only if at least one PBMC sample before ART initiation and at least two post-ART samples were available. Every participant with HIV received treatment in the United States of America. Before DNA extraction, cryopreserved samples containing roughly 0.85-11 million PBMC were thawed and washed. At the time of the earliest PBMC sample, participants with HIV were aged between roughly 20 and 60 years. PBMC samples were contributed by each participant from 1-4 timepoints before ART initiation and 2-8 timepoints after ART initiation, with a median of 7 samples. For every participant, serial HIV viral load, CD4+ T-cell count, ART history and demographic data were obtained. Using a Qiagen kit on a QIAcube, genomic DNA was extracted from unsorted PBMC, with samples processed in batches of 12. CDR1 and CDR2, looked up from the germline V gene (reference sequence), are GTSNPN and SVGIG. V and J lose 3 bases and 8 bases, and a span of 14 bases separates them. The CDR3 goes from the cysteine to the phenylalanine over 14 residues. Of the read, only the CDR3 DNA is kept; its 42 bases are in frame from base 1.

This receptor was obtained from a woman in her thirties with HIV. The rearrangement combines TRBV30 with TRBJ1-6, with no D gene named confidently. This material consisted of unsorted PBMCs, taken 1.1 years before starting antiretroviral therapy. CDR3 sequence: CAWRGIGVDSPLHF. The DNA is as follows: TGTGCCTGGAGAGGGATTGGGGTGGATTCACCCCTCCACTTT.